The clone carrying this TCR beta chain was picked up many times. Its antigen is not known. These data belong to a study of response to subunit inactivated influenza vaccine. V dropped 2 bases and J dropped 0; count of bases not matched to a gene: 4. The CDR3 runs 14 residues. CDR1 is DFQATT and CDR2 is SNEGSKA in the germline V gene (reference sequence). Findings and limits, study-wide: Seasonal influenza vaccination, on each occasion, was suggested by the authors to recruit few new T cells.

TCRdb re-called the RT-PCR reads with MiXCR, one entry per CDR3 protein. The sample shows about 190,000 distinct CDR3 sequences, approximately 15% of them seen only once. The clonotype comes from a man aged 45-65 years who received an inactivated influenza vaccine. The sample was CD8+ T cells sorted from PBMCs, taken 4 to 6 days after vaccination. This chain connects TRBV20-1 to TRBJ2-7; 7 bases align to TRBD2. The CDR3, as DNA: TGCAGTGCTAGAACGGGGGGAAGCTCCTACGAGCAGTACTTC. This gives the protein CSARTGGSSYEQYF.